The T cell receptor beta chain under discussion was sequenced for a study of blood T cell repertoires in COVID-19. Study background: The United States, Italy and Spain were the sources of the acute and convalescent COVID-19 samples.

Looked up from germline, CDR1 is MGHDK and CDR2 is SYGVNS. V lost 5 bases, J lost 0 bases, and 5 bases stayed unmatched. The CDR3 length is 16 residues. Original methodology: By means of reference gene primer amplification, nucleated cell counts were estimated. Assay used: immunoSEQ multiplex PCR; TCRdb lists only in-frame clones, some missing. The V and J calls and clone size were taken over from that table, and D and trimming were inferred from the DNA. The sample records some 90,000 clones, roughly nine tenths being singletons. The material sequenced was peripheral blood. The chain links TRBV25-1 to TRBJ2-5; 11 bases are a match to TRBD2. The sequence came from a man in his fifties or sixties with acute or convalescent COVID-19. The CDR3 coding sequence is TGTGCCAGCAGTCCTATAGCGGGGGGGTACCAAGAGACCCAGTACTTC. Its protein is CASSPIAGGYQETQYF.